This is a list of T cell receptor beta chains from one sample in a study of blood T cells in healthy people across ages. TCRdb used MiXCR to reprocess the 5' RACE reads, holding one entry per CDR3 protein. The sample shows approximately 2,000,000 distinct CDR3 sequences, 39% of them seen only once. Specimen: blood. The receptor source for this set is a human donor in good health. Each CDR3 is given without its conserved first and last residue.

J gene	V gene	CDR3 protein
TRBJ2-3	TRBV10-3	AIRPSGGSTDTQY
TRBJ1-1	TRBV7-9	ASSPRVRVYTEAF
TRBJ1-1	TRBV4-3	ASSFRTGGFTEAF
TRBJ2-7	TRBV5-5	ASSFFMSSYEQY
TRBJ2-2	TRBV6-1	ASGRGTGGNSNTGELF
TRBJ1-2	TRBV9	ASSVDARVGYT
TRBJ1-2	TRBV7-2	ASSFTVYRPGQANYGYT
TRBJ2-4	TRBV10-3	AISRDSREQY
TRBJ1-4	TRBV11-3	ASSPLTRGGNEKLF
TRBJ2-6	TRBV6-4	ASSDSGISSGANVLT
TRBJ1-6	TRBV12-3/TRBV12-4	TSSFGQVNNSPLH
TRBJ2-5	TRBV20-1	SARTSGGSETQY
TRBJ2-6	TRBV7-9	ASSLDGGANVLT
TRBJ2-7	TRBV7-2	ASSLVTTSYEQY
TRBJ1-5	TRBV6-1	ASRRTGTAGGNQPQH
TRBJ2-5	TRBV7-9	ASQYGSGETQY
TRBJ1-5	TRBV2	ASSGPPGYSNQPQH
TRBJ2-7	TRBV7-9	ASSSGEAEQY
TRBJ2-1	TRBV20-1	SARDRRGGTYNEQF
-	TRBV20-1	SAGSGRFRETQY
TRBJ2-1	TRBV29-1	SGGQGRVNEQF
TRBJ1-5	TRBV18	ASSPTGPSADQPQH
TRBJ2-3	TRBV5-5	ASSFGAPSTDTQY
TRBJ1-2	TRBV20-1	SARGQEYGYT
TRBJ2-7	TRBV27	ASSLSQGTYTYEQY
-	TRBV27	ASTDIGCCEQY
-	TRBV7-2	ASSQNGGQGGTQF
TRBJ2-7	TRBV7-2	ASSLLGGTSGDEQY
TRBJ2-5	TRBV7-2	ASVGFRETQY
TRBJ1-2	TRBV7-2	ASSLVGYT
TRBJ1-1	TRBV6-1	ASSPRQAIQAF
TRBJ2-1	TRBV7-2	ASSLILAGGLNEQF
-	TRBV4-3	ASSQNDGFYEQY
TRBJ1-4	TRBV7-2	ASSLWDTSEKLF
TRBJ2-7	TRBV20-1	SASYTQGIRGYEQY
TRBJ2-3	TRBV20-1	SAKPTDTQY
TRBJ2-6	TRBV5-6	ASSLGLQETLT
TRBJ2-5	TRBV6-5	ASSMGLRRETQY
TRBJ1-6	TRBV9	ASSVGGNFNSPLH
TRBJ2-1	TRBV24-1	ATSDLYPYNEQF
TRBJ2-7	TRBV29-1	SVADRMTYEQY
TRBJ2-3	TRBV28	ASSFQSSDTQY
TRBJ1-2	TRBV12-3/TRBV12-4	ASSPQVGGRDYGYT
TRBJ1-2	TRBV14	ASSHDIPDRGYGYT
TRBJ2-3	TRBV4-3	ASSPTGYRTDTQY
TRBJ2-3	TRBV5-1	ASILKNQGIWESTDTQY
TRBJ2-7	TRBV10-3	AIRESLQTYEQY
TRBJ2-3	TRBV5-6	TSSLGKGLAGATQY
TRBJ1-5	TRBV5-6	ASRKTGSGGYDSNQPQH
TRBJ2-5	TRBV7-2	ASSVGTTVQETQY
TRBJ2-7	TRBV6-6	ASSQGGNTYEQY
TRBJ2-1	TRBV9	ASSAGQGRYNEQF
TRBJ2-5	TRBV7-2	ASSLGSGEWYETQY
TRBJ1-1	TRBV20-1	SAAGTGEAF
TRBJ1-2	TRBV29-1	SASGSWGYNGYT